Each of the 18 T cell receptor beta chains below was sequenced from the same sample in a study of blood T cell repertoires in COVID-19. Profiling relied on immunoSEQ multiplex PCR, and the TCRdb table lists in-frame clones only, not all of them. The sample yields 45,000 to 60,000 clones, over 75% seen once. The sequencing sample was made of peripheral blood. Every receptor here comes from a man aged 50-60 years with active COVID-19.

This chain uses TRBV19 with TRBJ2-3, with D possibly TRBD1 on 5 matching bases. Between the trimmed V and J ends, which lost 3 bases and 3 bases, there was a span of 7 bases. Germline-derived CDR1 and CDR2 are LNHDA and SQIVND (reference sequence). The CDR3 totals 13 residues. DNA of the CDR3: TGTGCCAGTAGTATCCAGGGAACAGATACGCAGTATTTT. Translated: CASSIQGTDTQYF. The full variable domain, completed using reference TRBV19 and TRBJ2-3, is DGGITQSPKYLFRKEGQNVTLSCEQNLNHDAMYWYRQDPGQGLRLIYYSQIVNDFQKGDIAEGYSVSREKKESFPLTVTSAQKNPTAFYLCASSIQGTDTQYFGPGTRLTVL.

The chain is built from TRBV6-5 and TRBJ1-5, with D maybe TRBD1 (6 bases). V lost 2 bases to trimming and J lost 7 bases, with 6 bases between them. The length of the CDR3 is 12 residues. Per germline, CDR1 MNHEY and CDR2 SVGAGI. The CDR3 DNA reads TGTGCCAGCAGTTACCAGGGGCAGCCCCAGCATTTT. This codes for CASSYQGQPQHF.

V and J are TRBV14 and TRBJ2-2; TRBD1 aligns across 8 bases. Germline lookup yields CDR1 SGHDN and CDR2 FVKESK. Trimming at V came to 5 bases and at J to 1 base, leaving 3 bases not matched to a gene. The CDR3 is 15 amino acids. In DNA form, the CDR3 reads TGTGCCAGCAGCAAGGACAGGGTGAACACCGGGGAGCTGTTTTTT. Translated, it gives CASSKDRVNTGELFF.

The CDR3 region has the DNA TGTGCCAGCAGTTTGGGACTAGCCCTTGAGCAGTTCTTC. It translates to CASSLGLALEQFF. The J gene is TRBJ2-1, the V gene TRBV27, with 9 bases fitting TRBD2. J lost 9 bases, V lost 3 bases, and 3 bases had no gene match. This CDR3 is 13 amino acids long. Germline-derived CDR1 and CDR2 are MNHEY and SMNVEV (reference sequence).

J is TRBJ1-1 and V is TRBV3-1 (or the pseudogene TRBV3-2); D call uncertain. The germline V gene encodes CDR1 LGHDT and CDR2 YNNKEL (reference sequence). This CDR3 has 13 amino acids. The V gene lost 1 base and the J gene lost 7 bases, with 10 bases spanning the gap. Here the CDR3 reads CASSQVVRGEAFF. CDR3 DNA: TGTGCCAGCAGCCAAGTGGTAAGAGGTGAAGCTTTCTTT.

This sequence joins TRBV9 and TRBJ2-6; D ambiguous. The V gene's germline CDR1 is SGDLS and CDR2 YYNGEE. The CDR3 length is 16 residues. The V gene lost 0 bases and the J gene lost 0 bases, with 7 bases spanning the gap. The CDR3 region is CASSVGGGSGANVLTF. CDR3 DNA: TGTGCCAGCAGCGTAGGAGGTGGCTCTGGGGCCAACGTCCTGACTTTC.

The rearrangement joins TRBV6-5 to TRBJ2-1; 8 positions agree with TRBD1. Germline V gives CDR1 MNHEY, CDR2 SVGAGI. This CDR3 region has 15 residues. Trimming at V came to 6 bases and at J to 8 bases, leaving 12 bases not matched to a gene. The CDR3 DNA sequence: TGTGCCAGCAGCTCGGAGCCGACAGGGGTGGATGAGCAGTTCTTC. Protein sequence: CASSSEPTGVDEQFF.

The V gene is TRBV7-2, the J gene TRBJ1-2; no clear D. CDR1 and CDR2 from the germline V gene are SGHTA and FQGNSA. There are 13 residues in the CDR3. The germline V and J ends were trimmed by 2 bases and 4 bases, with 8 bases remaining between them. CDR3 nucleotide sequence: TGTGCCAGCAGCTTAACAGCTGGCTATGGCTACACCTTC. Amino acid sequence: CASSLTAGYGYTF.

The CDR3 DNA reads as TGTGCCATCACTAGGGGCAGCTACGAGCAGTACGTC. This translates into CAITRGSYEQYV. This chain links TRBV10-3 with TRBJ2-7; tentative D call: TRBD1 (5 bases). The CDR3 spans 12 residues. Deletions cut 7 bases from V and 3 bases from J, with 10 bases between. The germline gives CDR1 ENHRY, CDR2 SYGVKD.

This clone showed up just a few times. This chain links TRBV7-9 with TRBJ2-7; TRBD1 matches 7 bases. With 4 bases clipped from V and 7 bases from J, the junction kept 7 bases outside the gene matches. CDR1 is SEHNR, CDR2 FQNEAQ, per germline (reference sequence). The CDR3 is 13 residues long. CDR3 residues: CASSSPDRVEQYF. In nucleotides, the CDR3 is TGTGCCAGCAGCTCCCCCGACAGGGTTGAGCAGTACTTC.

This sequence joins TRBV29-1 and TRBJ2-3; TRBD2 aligns across 9 bases. Germline V lookup: CDR1 SQVTM, CDR2 ANQGSEA. Trimming at V came to 4 bases and at J to 8 bases, leaving 16 bases not matched to a gene. The CDR3 is made up of 16 amino acids. The CDR3 nucleotides read TGCAGCGTTGTCGCGGGACTAGGCGGCGGGGGGGGTACGCAGTATTTT. It yields the protein CSVVAGLGGGGGTQYF.

The rearrangement links TRBV7-2 to TRBJ2-1; D remains unclear. This CDR3 is built from 12 residues. V lost 3 bases, J lost 8 bases, and 8 bases lay in between. The germline V gene encodes CDR1 SGHTA and CDR2 FQGNSA. CDR3 amino acids: CASSFLFHEQFF. In nucleotides, the CDR3 is TGTGCCAGCAGCTTCCTCTTCCATGAGCAGTTCTTC. The full variable domain, completed using reference TRBV7-2 and TRBJ2-1, is GAGVSQSPSNKVTEKGKDVELRCDPISGHTALYWYRQSLGQGLEFLIYFQGNSAPDKSGLPSDRFSAERTGGSVSTLTIQRTQQEDSAVYLCASSFLFHEQFFGPGTRLTVL.

V usage is TRBV5-6 and J usage is TRBJ2-2, with 9 bases aligning to TRBD2. Germline V gene data show CDR1 as SGHDT and CDR2 as YYEEEE. J lost 4 bases, V lost 4 bases, and 11 bases had no gene match. The CDR3 sequence is 17 residues long. CDR3 sequence reads: CASSPASGRPGTGELFF. The DNA for the CDR3 is TGTGCCAGCAGCCCAGCCAGCGGGAGGCCGGGCACCGGGGAGCTGTTTTTT.

This clone has more than one count but fewer than ten. This chain links TRBV5-1 with TRBJ2-7; D remains unclear. The V and J ends lost 2 bases and 7 bases respectively, with 4 bases between them. The germline V gene encodes CDR1 SGHRS and CDR2 YFSETQ. The CDR3 sequence is 10 residues long. The CDR3 DNA follows: TGCGCCAGCAGCTTCCTAGAGCAGTACTTC. The encoded protein is CASSFLEQYF.

The V gene is TRBV15, the J gene TRBJ2-5; 7 nucleotides align to TRBD2. V was clipped by 4 bases and J by 3 bases; unmatched bases: 8. This CDR3 is built from 15 residues. Germline V gene sequence: CDR1 LNHNV, CDR2 YYDKDF (reference sequence). CDR3 amino acids: CATSTPASGEETQYF. CDR3 nucleotide sequence: TGTGCCACCAGCACACCAGCTAGCGGAGAAGAGACCCAGTACTTC.

In DNA form, the CDR3 reads TGCGCCAGCAGCCAAGATCGGATGTTTGGAGCGGGGATCACTAATGAAAAACTGTTTTTT. This translates into CASSQDRMFGAGITNEKLFF. The V gene is TRBV4-3, the J gene TRBJ1-4; D gene ambiguous. The CDR3 runs to 20 residues. Between the trimmed V and J ends, which lost 0 bases and 2 bases, there was a span of 22 bases. The V gene's germline CDR1 is LGHNA and CDR2 YSLEER.

This sequence joins TRBV7-2 and TRBJ2-1; D is uncertain. CDR3 length: 12 amino acids. V was shortened by 6 bases and J by 5 bases, with 8 bases between the two germline ends. The V gene's germline CDR1 is SGHTA and CDR2 FQGNSA. In nucleotides, the CDR3 is TGTGCCAGCAGGTTCATCAACAATGAGCAGTTCTTC. It encodes CASRFINNEQFF.

The V gene is TRBV9, the J gene TRBJ1-3; tentative D call: TRBD1 (5 bases). Germline CDR1 reads SGDLS; CDR2 reads YYNGEE. Trimming removed 0 bases at V and 0 bases at J, with 10 bases between. The CDR3 totals 16 residues. This CDR3 reads CASSVDQGISGNTIYF. CDR3 nucleotide sequence: TGTGCCAGCAGCGTAGACCAGGGAATCTCTGGAAACACCATATATTTT.